This TCR beta chain is drawn from a study of siplizumab effects on memory and regulatory T cells. Trimming pared 1 base from V and 5 bases from J, leaving 6 bases between. The germline gives CDR1 SGHVS, CDR2 FQNEAQ. CDR3 length: 13 amino acids. Assay: immunoSEQ multiplex PCR; the TCRdb copy retains only in-frame clones and omits some. The sample includes about 50,000 clones, over 90% of them seen just once. The chain combines TRBV7-8 with TRBJ1-5; perhaps TRBD1 as D (5 bases). The sequence derives from a human donor in good health. Sequencing input: CD8+ T cells sorted from blood. CDR3 sequence (DNA): TGTGCCAGCAGCTTAGTGGGGGATCAGCCCCAGCATTTT. Residues: CASSLVGDQPQHF.